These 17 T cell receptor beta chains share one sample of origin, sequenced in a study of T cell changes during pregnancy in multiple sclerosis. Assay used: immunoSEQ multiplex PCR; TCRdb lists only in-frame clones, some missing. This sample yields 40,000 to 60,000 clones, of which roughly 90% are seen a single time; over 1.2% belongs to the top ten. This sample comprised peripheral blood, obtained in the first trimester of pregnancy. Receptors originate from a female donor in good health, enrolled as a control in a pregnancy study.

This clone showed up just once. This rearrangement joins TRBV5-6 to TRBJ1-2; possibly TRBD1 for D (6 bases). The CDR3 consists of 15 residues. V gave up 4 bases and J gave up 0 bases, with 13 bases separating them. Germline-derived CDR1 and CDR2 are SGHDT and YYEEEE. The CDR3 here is CASSTQTGANYGYTF. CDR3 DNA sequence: TGTGCCAGCAGCACACAGACAGGAGCTAACTATGGCTACACCTTC.

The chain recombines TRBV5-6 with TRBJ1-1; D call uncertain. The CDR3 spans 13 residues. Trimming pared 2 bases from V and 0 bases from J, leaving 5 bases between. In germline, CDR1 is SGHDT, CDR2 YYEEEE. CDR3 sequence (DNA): TGTGCCAGCAGCTTATCTATGAACACTGAAGCTTTCTTT. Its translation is CASSLSMNTEAFF. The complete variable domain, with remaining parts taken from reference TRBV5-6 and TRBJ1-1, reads DAGVTQSPTHLIKTRGQQVTLRCSPKSGHDTVSWYQQALGQGPQFIFQYYEEEERQRGNFPDRFSGHQFPNYSSELNVNALLLGDSALYLCASSLSMNTEAFFGQGTRLTVV.

DNA of the CDR3: TGCAGCGTTGATCGCGGAAACTATGGCTACACCTTC. Residues: CSVDRGNYGYTF. The rearrangement uses TRBV29-1 and TRBJ1-2; D remains ambiguous. The CDR3 runs 12 residues. Germline CDR1 reads SQVTM; CDR2 reads ANQGSEA. Trimming took 3 bases from V and 2 from J, leaving 7 bases between them.

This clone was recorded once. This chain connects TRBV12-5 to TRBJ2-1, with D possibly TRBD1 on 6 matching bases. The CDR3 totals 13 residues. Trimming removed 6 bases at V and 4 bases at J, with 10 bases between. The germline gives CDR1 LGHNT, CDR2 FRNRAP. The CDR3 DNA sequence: TGTGCTAGTGGGGGCCAGGGGTACAATGAGCAGTTCTTC. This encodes CASGGQGYNEQFF. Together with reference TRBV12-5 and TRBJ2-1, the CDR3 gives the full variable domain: DARVTQTPRHKVTEMGQEVTMRCQPILGHNTVFWYRQTMMQGLELLAYFRNRAPLDDSGMPKDRFSAEMPDATLATLKIQPSEPRDSAVYFCASGGQGYNEQFFGPGTRLTVL.

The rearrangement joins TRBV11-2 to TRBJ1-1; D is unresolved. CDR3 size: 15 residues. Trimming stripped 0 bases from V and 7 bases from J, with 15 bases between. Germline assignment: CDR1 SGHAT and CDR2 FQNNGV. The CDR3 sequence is CASSLDRAGDREAFF. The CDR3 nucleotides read TGTGCCAGCAGCTTAGATCGAGCTGGTGATCGTGAAGCTTTCTTT.

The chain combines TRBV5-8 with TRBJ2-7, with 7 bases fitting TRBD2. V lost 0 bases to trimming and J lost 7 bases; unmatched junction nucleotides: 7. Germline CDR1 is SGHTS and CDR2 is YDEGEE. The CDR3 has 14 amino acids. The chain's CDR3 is CASSLGLAPGEQYF. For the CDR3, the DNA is TGTGCCAGCAGCTTGGGACTAGCCCCTGGAGAGCAGTACTTC.

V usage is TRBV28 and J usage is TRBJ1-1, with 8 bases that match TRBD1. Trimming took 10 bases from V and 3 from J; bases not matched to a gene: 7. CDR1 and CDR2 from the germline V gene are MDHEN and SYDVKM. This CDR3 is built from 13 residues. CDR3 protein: CATRQGWDTEAFF. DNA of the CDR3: TGTGCCACTCGACAGGGGTGGGACACTGAAGCTTTCTTT.

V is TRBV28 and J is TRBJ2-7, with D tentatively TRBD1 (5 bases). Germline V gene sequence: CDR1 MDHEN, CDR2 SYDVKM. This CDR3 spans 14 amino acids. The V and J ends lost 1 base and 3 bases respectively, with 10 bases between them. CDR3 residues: CASSLLRGLYEQYF. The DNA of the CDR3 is TGTGCCAGCAGTTTATTAAGGGGTCTCTACGAGCAGTACTTC. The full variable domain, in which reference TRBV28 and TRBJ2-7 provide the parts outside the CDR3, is DVKVTQSSRYLVKRTGEKVFLECVQDMDHENMFWYRQDPGLGLRLIYFSYDVKMKEKGDIPEGYSVSREKKERFSLILESASTNQTSMYLCASSLLRGLYEQYFGPGTRLTVT.

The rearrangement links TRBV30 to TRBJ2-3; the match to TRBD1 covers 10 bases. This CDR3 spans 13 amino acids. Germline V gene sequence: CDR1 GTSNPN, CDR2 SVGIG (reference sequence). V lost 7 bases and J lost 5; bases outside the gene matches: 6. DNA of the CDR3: TGTGCCTCCGACAGGGGGCGAGGAGATACGCAGTATTTT. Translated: CASDRGRGDTQYF.

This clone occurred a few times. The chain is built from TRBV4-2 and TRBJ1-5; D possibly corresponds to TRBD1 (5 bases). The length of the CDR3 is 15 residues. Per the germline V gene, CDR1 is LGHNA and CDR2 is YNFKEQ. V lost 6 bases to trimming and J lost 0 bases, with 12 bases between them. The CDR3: CASRMTDDSNQPQHF. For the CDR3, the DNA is TGTGCCAGCAGAATGACAGACGATAGCAATCAGCCCCAGCATTTT.

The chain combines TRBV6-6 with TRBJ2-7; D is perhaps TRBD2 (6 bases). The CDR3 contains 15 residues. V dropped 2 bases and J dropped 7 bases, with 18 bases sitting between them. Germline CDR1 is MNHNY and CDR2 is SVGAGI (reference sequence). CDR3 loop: CASSYTYGSQGEQYF. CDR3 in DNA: TGTGCCAGCAGTTACACTTACGGGAGTCAAGGAGAGCAGTACTTC.

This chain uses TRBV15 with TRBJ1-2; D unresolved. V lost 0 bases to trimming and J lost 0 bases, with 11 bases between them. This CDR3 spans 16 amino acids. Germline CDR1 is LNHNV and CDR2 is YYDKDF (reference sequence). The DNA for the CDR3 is TGTGCCACCAGCAGAGATACGTCGGGGACTAACTATGGCTACACCTTC. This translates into CATSRDTSGTNYGYTF.

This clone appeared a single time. Here the CDR3 reads CASSLDAGPNSPLHF. CDR3 nucleotides: TGTGCCAGCAGCTTGGACGCGGGTCCGAATTCACCCCTCCACTTT. The J gene is TRBJ1-6, the V gene TRBV5-4; no definite D call. Germline loops: CDR1 SGHNT, CDR2 YYREEE (reference sequence). This CDR3 region has 15 residues. V lost 0 bases and J lost 7, with 11 bases in between.

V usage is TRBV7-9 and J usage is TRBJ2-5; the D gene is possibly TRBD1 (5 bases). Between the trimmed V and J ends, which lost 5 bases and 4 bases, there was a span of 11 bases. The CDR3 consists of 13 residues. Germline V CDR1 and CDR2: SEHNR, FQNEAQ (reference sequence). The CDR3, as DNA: TGTGCCAGCAGCATTACAGGTAGAGAGACCCAGTACTTC. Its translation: CASSITGRETQYF.

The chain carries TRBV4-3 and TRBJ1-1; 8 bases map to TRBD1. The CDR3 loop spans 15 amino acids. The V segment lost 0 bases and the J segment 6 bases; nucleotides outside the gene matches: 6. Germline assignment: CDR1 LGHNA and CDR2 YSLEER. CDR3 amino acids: CASSQDRTGLSEAFF. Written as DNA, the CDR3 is TGCGCCAGCAGCCAAGATAGGACAGGGTTGTCTGAAGCTTTCTTT.

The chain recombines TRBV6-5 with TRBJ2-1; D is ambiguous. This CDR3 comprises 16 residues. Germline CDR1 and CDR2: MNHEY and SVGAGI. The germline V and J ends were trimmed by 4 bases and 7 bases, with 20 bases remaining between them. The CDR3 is CASSSFTSTFGNEQFF. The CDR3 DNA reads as TGTGCCAGCAGTTCTTTTACTTCGACGTTCGGGAATGAGCAGTTCTTC.

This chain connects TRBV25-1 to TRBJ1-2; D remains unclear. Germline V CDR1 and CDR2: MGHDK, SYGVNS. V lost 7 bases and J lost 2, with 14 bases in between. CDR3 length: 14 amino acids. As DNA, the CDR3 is TGTGCCAGCAACCCTCACGGGTCGAACTATGGCTACACCTTC. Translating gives CASNPHGSNYGYTF.